The rows below give T cell receptor beta chains drawn from one sample of a study of blood T cell repertoires in COVID-19. Profiling relied on immunoSEQ multiplex PCR, and the TCRdb table lists in-frame clones only, not all of them. The sample lists over 130,000 clones; 88% were seen once. The specimen was peripheral blood. The source of these receptors is a man aged 55 to 70 with active or convalescent COVID-19. Both conserved end residues are part of each CDR3. A D gene is named only where the DNA matches it firmly. Part of the rows lack a size; the others show once, few, many or a class for expanded clones.

cdr3_aa cdr3_nt v_call d_call clone_size j_call
CADGGGLNTGELFF TGTGCCGATGGGGGGGGTCTGAACACCGGGGAGCTGTTTTTT TRBV2 TRBD2 NA TRBJ2-2
CASLNSVTNTEAFF TGTGCCAGCCTAAATTCCGTCACGAACACTGAAGCTTTCTTT TRBV3-1/TRBV3-2 NA NA TRBJ1-1
CASNMRPGNQPQHF TGTGCCAGTAACATGAGGCCAGGCAATCAGCCCCAGCATTTT TRBV19 NA NA TRBJ1-5
CASSFTGANVLTF TGTGCCAGCAGCTTTACTGGGGCCAACGTCCTGACTTTC TRBV11-2 NA NA TRBJ2-6
CASSAGPDYGYTF TGTGCCAGCAGTGCAGGGCCAGACTATGGCTACACCTTC TRBV2 NA once TRBJ1-2
CASSHRVPRAERNGYTF TGTGCCAGCAGCCACCGCGTCCCCAGGGCTGAGAGGAATGGCTACACCTTC TRBV6-2/TRBV6-3 NA NA TRBJ1-2
CASSLDLLIQETQYF TGTGCCAGCAGCTTAGATCTCCTAATACAAGAGACCCAGTACTTC TRBV7-9 NA once TRBJ2-5
CASKKLSGANVLTF TGTGCCAGCAAAAAGCTTTCTGGGGCCAACGTCCTGACTTTC TRBV6-5 NA NA TRBJ2-6
CASSRGDREAFF TGTGCCAGCAGCCGTGGGGACAGGGAGGCTTTCTTT TRBV3-1/TRBV3-2 TRBD1 NA TRBJ1-1
CASQSLGGSEDEQFF TGTGCCAGCCAATCTCTCGGCGGGAGCGAGGATGAGCAGTTCTTC TRBV27 TRBD2 NA TRBJ2-1
CASSHPGTGDETQYF TGTGCCAGCAGCCACCCCGGGACAGGGGACGAGACCCAGTACTTC TRBV4-2 TRBD1 NA TRBJ2-5
CASSPRSGARETQYF TGTGCCAGCTCACCACGGTCTGGGGCGCGTGAGACCCAGTACTTC TRBV18 NA NA TRBJ2-5
CASSFRTGSRSNTGELFF TGCGCCAGCAGCTTCCGGACAGGGTCTAGATCGAACACCGGGGAGCTGTTTTTT TRBV5-1 TRBD1 NA TRBJ2-2
CASSVRTVEAFF TGTGCCAGCAGTGTGAGGACAGTTGAAGCTTTCTTT TRBV2 NA once TRBJ1-1
CASRGTKNTEAFF TGTGCCAGCAGGGGGACAAAGAACACTGAAGCTTTCTTT TRBV12-3/TRBV12-4 NA NA TRBJ1-1
CASSLSASGAPTYEQYF TGCGCCAGCAGCTTGTCGGCTAGCGGAGCCCCCACCTACGAGCAGTACTTC TRBV5-1 TRBD2 NA TRBJ2-7
CASSPRVRGTDTQYF TGTGCCAGCTCACCCAGGGTACGTGGCACAGATACGCAGTATTTT TRBV18 NA once TRBJ2-3